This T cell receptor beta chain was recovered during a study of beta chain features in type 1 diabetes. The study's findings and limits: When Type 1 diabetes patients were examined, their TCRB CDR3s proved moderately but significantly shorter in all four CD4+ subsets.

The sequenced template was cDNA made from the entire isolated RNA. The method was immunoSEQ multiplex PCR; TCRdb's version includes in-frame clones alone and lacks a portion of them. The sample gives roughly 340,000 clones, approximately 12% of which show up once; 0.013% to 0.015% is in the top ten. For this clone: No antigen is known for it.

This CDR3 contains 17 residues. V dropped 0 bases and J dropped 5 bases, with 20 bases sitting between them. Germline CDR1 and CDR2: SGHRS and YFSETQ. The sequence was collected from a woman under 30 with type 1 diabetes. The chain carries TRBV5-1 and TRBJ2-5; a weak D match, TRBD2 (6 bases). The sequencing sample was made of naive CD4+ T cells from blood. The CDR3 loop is CASSLGARPSEEETQYF. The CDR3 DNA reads TGCGCCAGCAGCTTGGGGGCCCGGCCTAGCGAGGAGGAGACCCAGTACTTC.